This TCR beta chain came from a study of beta chain features in type 1 diabetes. General study findings and limits: High TCR expression in some cells could lead to their over-representation in cDNA sequencing.

Expressed TCRB transcripts were sequenced, since all the RNA that had been isolated was reverse transcribed. Assay used: immunoSEQ multiplex PCR; TCRdb lists only in-frame clones, some missing. The table shows some 100,000 clones, with around 40% occurring only once. The sample holds a few counts of this clone. The antigen is undetermined. CD4+ naive, central memory, regulatory and stem cell-like memory subsets were isolated by sorting on CD45RO/CCR7/CD25/CD127/CD95/CD27. The germline CDR1 and CDR2 sequences are SGHRS and YFSETQ. There are 18 residues in the CDR3. V was clipped by 1 base and J by 2 bases; unmatched bases: 10.

Material for sequencing was stem cell memory CD4+ T cells from blood. The chain joins TRBV5-1 to TRBJ2-2; TRBD1 matches 8 bases. This TCR derives from a woman younger than 30 in good health. The CDR3 DNA follows: TGCGCCAGCAGCTTGCCCTTTGGGACAGGTGCCAACACCGGGGAGCTGTTTTTT. Translated, it gives CASSLPFGTGANTGELFF.